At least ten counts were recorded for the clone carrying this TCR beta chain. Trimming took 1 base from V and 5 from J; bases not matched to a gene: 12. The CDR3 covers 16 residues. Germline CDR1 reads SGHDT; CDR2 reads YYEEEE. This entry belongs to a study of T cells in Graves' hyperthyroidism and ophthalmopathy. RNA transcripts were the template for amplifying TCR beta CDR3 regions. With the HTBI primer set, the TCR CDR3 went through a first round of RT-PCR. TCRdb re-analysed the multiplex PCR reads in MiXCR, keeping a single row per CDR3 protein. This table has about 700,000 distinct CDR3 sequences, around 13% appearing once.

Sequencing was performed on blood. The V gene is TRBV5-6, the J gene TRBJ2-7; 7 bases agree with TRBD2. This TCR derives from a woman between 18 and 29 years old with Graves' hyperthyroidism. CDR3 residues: CASSLKGLTILDEQYF. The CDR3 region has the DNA TGTGCCAGCAGCTTGAAGGGACTAACCATTCTGGACGAGCAGTACTTC.